This T cell receptor beta chain was obtained from a study of CD8 T cells in ankylosing spondylitis. TCR beta libraries were made by quantitative 5'-RACE with molecular barcodes. TCRdb processed the 5' RACE reads anew with MiXCR; each CDR3 protein has one entry. The sample has about 42,000 distinct CDR3 sequences; less than 3% are singletons. Germline trimming cut 3 bases from V and 4 bases from J; bases unmatched to any gene: 12. CDR1 is SGDLS, CDR2 YYNGEE, per germline. The CDR3 totals 19 residues. This clonotype was seen at least ten times. Sequenced sample: blood, either unsorted or a sorted T cell fraction (not recorded which). This receptor was obtained from a male donor with ankylosing spondylitis or in good health (not recorded which). This chain connects TRBV9 to TRBJ2-3; 15 bases line up with TRBD2. The CDR3 reads CASSAWTSGRASIADTQYF. The CDR3 DNA follows: TGTGCCAGCAGCGCCTGGACTAGCGGGAGGGCTAGTATTGCAGATACGCAGTATTTT.